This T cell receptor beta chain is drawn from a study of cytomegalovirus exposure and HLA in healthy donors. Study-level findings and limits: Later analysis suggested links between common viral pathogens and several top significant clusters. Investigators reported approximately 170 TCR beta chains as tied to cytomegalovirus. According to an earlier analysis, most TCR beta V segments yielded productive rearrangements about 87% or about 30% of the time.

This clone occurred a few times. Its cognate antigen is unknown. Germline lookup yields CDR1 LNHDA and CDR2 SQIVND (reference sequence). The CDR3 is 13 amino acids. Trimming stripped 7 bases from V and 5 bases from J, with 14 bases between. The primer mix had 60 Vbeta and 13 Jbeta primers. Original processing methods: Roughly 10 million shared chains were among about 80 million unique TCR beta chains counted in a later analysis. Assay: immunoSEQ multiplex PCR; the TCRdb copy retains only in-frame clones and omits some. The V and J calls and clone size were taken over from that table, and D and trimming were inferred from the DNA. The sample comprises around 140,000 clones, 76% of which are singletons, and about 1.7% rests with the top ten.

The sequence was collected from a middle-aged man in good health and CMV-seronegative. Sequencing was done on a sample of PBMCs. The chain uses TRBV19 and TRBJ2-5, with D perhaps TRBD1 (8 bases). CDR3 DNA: TGTGCCAGTAATGTACAGGGGGGGGAGACCCAGTACTTC. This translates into CASNVQGGETQYF.